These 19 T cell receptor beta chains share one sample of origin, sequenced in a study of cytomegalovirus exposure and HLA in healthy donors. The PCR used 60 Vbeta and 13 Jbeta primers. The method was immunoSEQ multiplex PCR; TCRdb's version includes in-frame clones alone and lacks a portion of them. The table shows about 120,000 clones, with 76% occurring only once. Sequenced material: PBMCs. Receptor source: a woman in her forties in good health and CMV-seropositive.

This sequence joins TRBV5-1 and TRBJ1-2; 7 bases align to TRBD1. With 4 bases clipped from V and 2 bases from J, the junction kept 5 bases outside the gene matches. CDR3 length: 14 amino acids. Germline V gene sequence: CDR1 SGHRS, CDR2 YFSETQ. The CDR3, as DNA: TGCGCCAGCAGCCTGTCGGGACAGAACTATGGCTACACCTTC. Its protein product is CASSLSGQNYGYTF. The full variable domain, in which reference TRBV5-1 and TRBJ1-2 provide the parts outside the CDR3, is KAGVTQTPRYLIKTRGQQVTLSCSPISGHRSVSWYQQTPGQGLQFLFEYFSETQRNKGNFPGRFSGRQFSNSRSEMNVSTLELGDSALYLCASSLSGQNYGYTFGSGTRLTVV.

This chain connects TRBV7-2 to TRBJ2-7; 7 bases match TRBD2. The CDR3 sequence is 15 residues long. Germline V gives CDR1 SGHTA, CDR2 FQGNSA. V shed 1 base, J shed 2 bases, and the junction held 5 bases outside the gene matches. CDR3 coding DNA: TGTGCCAGCAGCTTAGAGTCTAGCGGCACCTACGAGCAGTACTTC. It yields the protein CASSLESSGTYEQYF.

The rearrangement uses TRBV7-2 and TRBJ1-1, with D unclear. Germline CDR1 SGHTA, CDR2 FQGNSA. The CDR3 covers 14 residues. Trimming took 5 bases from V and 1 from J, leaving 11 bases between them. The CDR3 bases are TGTGCCAGCAGCCCAGGAACAAGGAACACTGAAGCTTTCTTT. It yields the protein CASSPGTRNTEAFF.

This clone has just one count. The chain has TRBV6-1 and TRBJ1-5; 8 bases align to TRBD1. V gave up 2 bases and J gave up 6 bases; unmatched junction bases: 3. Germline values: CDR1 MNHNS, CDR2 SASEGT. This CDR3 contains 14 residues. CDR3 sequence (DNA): TGTGCCAGCAGTGAACAGGGGGCGCGTCAGCCCCAGCATTTT. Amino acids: CASSEQGARQPQHF.

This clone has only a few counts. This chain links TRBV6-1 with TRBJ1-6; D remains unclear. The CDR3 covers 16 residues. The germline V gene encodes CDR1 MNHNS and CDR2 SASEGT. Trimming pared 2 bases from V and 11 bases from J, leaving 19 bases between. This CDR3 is CASSELSRSGRAPLHF. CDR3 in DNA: TGTGCCAGCAGTGAACTCAGTCGGAGTGGAAGAGCACCCCTCCACTTT.

CDR3 region: CASSLGTRGGRDTQYF. The CDR3 DNA follows: TGCGCCAGCAGCTTGGGCACGCGGGGGGGCCGAGATACGCAGTATTTT. This rearrangement joins TRBV5-1 to TRBJ2-3; 9 bases map to TRBD2. V was clipped by 0 bases and J by 5 bases; unmatched bases: 7. CDR1 is SGHRS, CDR2 YFSETQ, per germline. The CDR3 is made up of 16 amino acids.

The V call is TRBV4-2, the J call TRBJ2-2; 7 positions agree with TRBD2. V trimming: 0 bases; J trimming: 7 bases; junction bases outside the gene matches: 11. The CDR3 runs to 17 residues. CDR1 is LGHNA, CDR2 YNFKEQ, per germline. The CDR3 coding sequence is TGTGCCAGCAGCCAAGACTCGGGGGGAGGGCGGAACGGGGAGCTGTTTTTT. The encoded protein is CASSQDSGGGRNGELFF.

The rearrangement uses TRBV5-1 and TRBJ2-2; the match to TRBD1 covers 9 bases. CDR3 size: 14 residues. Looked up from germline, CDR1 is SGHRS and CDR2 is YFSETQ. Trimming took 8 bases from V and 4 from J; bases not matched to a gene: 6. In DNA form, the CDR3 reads TGCGCCAGTTTTTCGACAGGGGGCACCGGGGAGCTGTTTTTT. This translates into CASFSTGGTGELFF.

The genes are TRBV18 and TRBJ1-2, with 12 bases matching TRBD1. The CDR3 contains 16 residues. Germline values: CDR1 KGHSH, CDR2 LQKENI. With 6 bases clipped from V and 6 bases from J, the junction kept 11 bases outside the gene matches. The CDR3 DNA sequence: TGTGCCAGCTCTCTTAACTCCGGGACAGGGGGCGATGGCTACACCTTC. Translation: CASSLNSGTGGDGYTF.

CDR3 coding DNA: TGCACCAGCAGCCAAGATCAGGGGACTAGCCTCTACGAGCAGTACTTC. Its protein is CTSSQDQGTSLYEQYF. V and J are TRBV1 and TRBJ2-7; the listed D gene, TRBD2, was not tested against the DNA. TRBV1 is deemed a pseudogene. The CDR3 has 16 amino acids.

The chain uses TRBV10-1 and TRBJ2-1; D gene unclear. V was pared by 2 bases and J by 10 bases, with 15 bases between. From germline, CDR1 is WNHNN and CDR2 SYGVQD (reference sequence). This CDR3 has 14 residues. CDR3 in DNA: TGCGCCAGCAGTGAGCAGTTCCCATCACACGAGCAGTTCTTC. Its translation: CASSEQFPSHEQFF.

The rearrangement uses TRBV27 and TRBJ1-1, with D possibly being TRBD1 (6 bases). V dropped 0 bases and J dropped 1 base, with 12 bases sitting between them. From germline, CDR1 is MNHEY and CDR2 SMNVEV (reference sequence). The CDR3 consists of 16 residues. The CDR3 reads CASSLSPTGWNTEAFF. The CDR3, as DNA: TGTGCCAGCAGTTTATCTCCCACAGGGTGGAACACTGAAGCTTTCTTT.

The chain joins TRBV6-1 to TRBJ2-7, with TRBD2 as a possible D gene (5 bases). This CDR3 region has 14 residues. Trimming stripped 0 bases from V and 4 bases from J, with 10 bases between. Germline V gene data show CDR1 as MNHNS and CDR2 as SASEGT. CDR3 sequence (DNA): TGTGCCAGCAGTGAAGCCCCGGACTCGTACGAGCAGTACTTC. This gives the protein CASSEAPDSYEQYF.

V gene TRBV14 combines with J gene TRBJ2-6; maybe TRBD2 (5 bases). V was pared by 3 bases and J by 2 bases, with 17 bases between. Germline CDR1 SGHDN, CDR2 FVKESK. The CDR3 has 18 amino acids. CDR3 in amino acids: CASSQARAADTGANVLTF. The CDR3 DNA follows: TGTGCCAGCAGCCAGGCTAGGGCAGCGGATACTGGGGCCAACGTCCTGACTTTC.

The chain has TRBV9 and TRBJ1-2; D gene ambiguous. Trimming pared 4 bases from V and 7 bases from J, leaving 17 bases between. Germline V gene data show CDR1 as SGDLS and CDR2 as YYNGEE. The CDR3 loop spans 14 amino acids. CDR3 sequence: CASSTRTGYGGYTF. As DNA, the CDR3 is TGTGCCAGCAGCACCAGGACGGGATATGGTGGCTACACCTTC.

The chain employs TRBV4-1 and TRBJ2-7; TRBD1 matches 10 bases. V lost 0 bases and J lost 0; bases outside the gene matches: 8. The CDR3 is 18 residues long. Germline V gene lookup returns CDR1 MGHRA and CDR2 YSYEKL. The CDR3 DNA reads TGCGCCAGCAGCCAAGAAGACAGGGGGCTACTCCCCTCCTACGAGCAGTACTTC. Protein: CASSQEDRGLLPSYEQYF.

Here the CDR3 reads CASSQQDSSGNTIYF. CDR3 bases: TGTGCCAGCAGCCAACAGGACAGCTCCGGAAACACCATATATTTT. The chain recombines TRBV4-2 with TRBJ1-3; weak D call: TRBD1 (6 bases). V was clipped by 2 bases and J by 4 bases, with 12 bases between them. CDR3 length: 15 residues. Looked up from germline, CDR1 is LGHNA and CDR2 is YNFKEQ.

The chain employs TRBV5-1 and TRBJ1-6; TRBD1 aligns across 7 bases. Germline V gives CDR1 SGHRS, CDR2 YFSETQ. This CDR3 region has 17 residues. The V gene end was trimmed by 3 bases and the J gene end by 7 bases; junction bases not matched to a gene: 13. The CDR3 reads CASSWDSGQSTNSPLHF. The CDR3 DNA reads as TGCGCCAGCAGCTGGGACTCGGGACAGAGTACCAATTCACCCCTCCACTTT.

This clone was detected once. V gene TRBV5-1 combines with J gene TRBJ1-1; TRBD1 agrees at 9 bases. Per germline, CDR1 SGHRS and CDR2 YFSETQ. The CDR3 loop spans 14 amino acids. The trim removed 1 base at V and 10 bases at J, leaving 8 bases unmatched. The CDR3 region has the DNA TGCGCCAGCAGCTTGTCCACCTCGGGACAGGGAGCTTTCTTT. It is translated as CASSLSTSGQGAFF.